This TCR beta chain was recorded in a study of shared clonotypes between healthy human individuals. Of note for this clone: Antigen: not known.

The table came from immunoSEQ multiplex PCR; TCRdb's copy has only in-frame clones and leaves some out. The repertoire has roughly 1,600,000 clones, approximately 98.5% of them found once; the top ten carry over 0.3%. Study outcomes and limitations: Even with large depth, rarefaction showed that sorted-subset sequencing was incomplete.

The CDR3 totals 12 residues. The germline V gene has CDR1 LNHDA and CDR2 SQIVND (reference sequence). J lost 5 bases, V lost 6 bases, and 4 bases had no gene match. Sequencing input: naive CD4+ T cells sorted from blood. The subset is: CD45RA+ positively selected. This clonotype was obtained from a man aged 30 to 45 in good health. This chain connects TRBV19 to TRBJ2-7; 7 nucleotides match TRBD1. This CDR3 is CASRGTDHEQYF. The DNA for the CDR3 is TGTGCCAGTAGAGGGACAGACCACGAGCAGTACTTC. The full variable domain, its missing parts supplied by reference TRBV19 and TRBJ2-7, is DGGITQSPKYLFRKEGQNVTLSCEQNLNHDAMYWYRQDPGQGLRLIYYSQIVNDFQKGDIAEGYSVSREKKESFPLTVTSAQKNPTAFYLCASRGTDHEQYFGPGTRLTVT.